This T cell receptor (beta chain) comes out of a study of blood T cells in healthy people across ages. Then a second PCR, running about 6 to 12 cycles, was carried out with a sample-barcoded 5' primer and a J-beta primer mix. TCRdb itself ran the 5' RACE reads through MiXCR, one entry per CDR3 protein. The table shows approximately 1.5 million distinct CDR3 sequences, with about 31% occurring only once. The clonotype was recovered from a woman aged 25 to 39 in good health. The sequenced sample consisted of blood.

The chain's CDR3 is CASAQDAGVDTQYF. CDR3 nucleotide sequence: TGTGCTAGTGCCCAAGATGCGGGGGTAGATACGCAGTATTTT. The V call is TRBV12-5, the J call TRBJ2-3, with 7 bases fitting TRBD2. The CDR3 is 14 residues long. Germline values: CDR1 LGHNT, CDR2 FRNRAP. After removal of 7 bases from V and 5 bases from J, the junction contained 9 bases not matched to a gene.